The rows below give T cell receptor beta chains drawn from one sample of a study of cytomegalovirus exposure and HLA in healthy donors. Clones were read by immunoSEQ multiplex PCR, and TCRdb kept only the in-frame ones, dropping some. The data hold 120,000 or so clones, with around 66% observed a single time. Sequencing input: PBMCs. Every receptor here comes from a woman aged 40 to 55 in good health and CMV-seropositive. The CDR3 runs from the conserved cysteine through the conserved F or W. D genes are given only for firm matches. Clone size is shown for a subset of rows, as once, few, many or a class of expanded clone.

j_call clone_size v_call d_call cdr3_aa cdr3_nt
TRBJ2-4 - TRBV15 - CATSRLAENIQYF TGTGCCACCAGCAGACTAGCAGAAAACATTCAGTACTTC
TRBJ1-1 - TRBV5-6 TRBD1 CASSLARTGNTEAFF TGTGCCAGCAGCTTGGCAAGGACAGGGAACACTGAAGCTTTCTTT
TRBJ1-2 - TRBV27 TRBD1 CASSSDRGMSGYTF TGTGCCAGCAGTTCCGACAGGGGGATGAGTGGCTACACCTTC
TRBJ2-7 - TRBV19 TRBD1 CATEDRAGYEQYF TGTGCCACCGAGGACAGGGCAGGATACGAGCAGTACTTC
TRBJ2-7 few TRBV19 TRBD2 CASSMPLAAVYEQYF TGTGCCAGTAGTATGCCGCTAGCGGCCGTATACGAGCAGTACTTC
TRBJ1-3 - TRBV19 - CASSPGSYANTIYF TGTGCCAGTAGCCCGGGATCTTACGCGAACACCATATATTTT
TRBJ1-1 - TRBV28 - CASSIGGQPYTEAFF TGTGCCAGCAGTATTGGAGGGCAGCCCTACACTGAAGCTTTCTTT
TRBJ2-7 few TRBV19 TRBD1 CASSPRTGGYEQYF TGTGCCAGTAGTCCTCGGACAGGGGGCTACGAGCAGTACTTC
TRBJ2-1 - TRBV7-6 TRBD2 CASSLVSTSGYAYNEQFF TGTGCCAGCAGCTTAGTCTCCACTAGCGGGTACGCCTACAATGAGCAGTTCTTC
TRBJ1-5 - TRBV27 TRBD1 CASSLGTGVFGRNQPQHF TGTGCCAGCAGTTTAGGGACAGGGGTATTTGGTAGAAATCAGCCCCAGCATTTT
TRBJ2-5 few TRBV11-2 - CASSFTGALPLQETQYF TGTGCCAGCAGCTTTACGGGAGCACTCCCCCTCCAAGAGACCCAGTACTTC
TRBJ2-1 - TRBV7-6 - CASSLGTDSIYNEQFF TGTGCCAGCAGCTTAGGGACTGACTCCATTTACAATGAGCAGTTCTTC
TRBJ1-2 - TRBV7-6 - CASSLGQGNYGYTF TGTGCCAGCAGCTTAGGCCAGGGGAACTATGGCTACACCTTC
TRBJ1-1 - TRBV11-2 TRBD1 CASSIQGENTEAFF TGTGCCAGCAGCATACAGGGGGAGAACACTGAAGCTTTCTTT
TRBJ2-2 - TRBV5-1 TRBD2 CASRGLAANTGELFF TGCGCCAGCAGGGGACTAGCGGCGAACACCGGGGAGCTGTTTTTT
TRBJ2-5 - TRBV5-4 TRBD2 CASSSQLIAGEQETQYF TGTGCCAGCAGCTCCCAACTAATAGCGGGGGAACAAGAGACCCAGTACTTC
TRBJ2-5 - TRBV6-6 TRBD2 CASSHPTRSGKETQYF TGTGCCAGCAGTCACCCAACCCGTAGCGGGAAGGAGACCCAGTACTTC
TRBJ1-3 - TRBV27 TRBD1 CASSSSQGARNTIYF TGTGCCAGCAGTTCCTCACAGGGGGCGCGAAACACCATATATTTT
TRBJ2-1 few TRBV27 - CASSNHDRVNEQFF TGTGCCAGCAGCAACCACGACCGGGTGAATGAGCAGTTCTTC
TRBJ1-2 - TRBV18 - CASSPYPQGYYGYTF TGTGCCAGCTCACCTTACCCTCAGGGGTACTATGGCTACACCTTC
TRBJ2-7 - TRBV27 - CASSKTGTPYEQYF TGTGCCAGCAGCAAGACAGGAACGCCCTACGAGCAGTACTTC
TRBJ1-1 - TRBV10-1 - CASSEKMTMNTEAFF TGCGCCAGCAGTGAAAAGATGACTATGAACACTGAAGCTTTCTTT
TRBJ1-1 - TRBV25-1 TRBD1 CARKSRDSVFGVTEAFF TGTGCCAGGAAAAGCCGGGACAGCGTCTTCGGGGTCACTGAAGCTTTCTTT
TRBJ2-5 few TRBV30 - CACFSSIRETQYF TGTGCCTGTTTTTCTAGCATCAGAGAGACCCAGTACTTC
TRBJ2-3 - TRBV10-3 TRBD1 CAIRGTGDSDTQYF TGTGCCATCAGAGGGACAGGGGACTCAGATACGCAGTATTTT
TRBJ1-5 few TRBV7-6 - CASSLAPNQPQHF TGTGCCAGCAGCTTAGCCCCTAATCAGCCCCAGCATTTT
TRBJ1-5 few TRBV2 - CASSPTSLVSQPQHF TGTGCCAGCAGTCCGACTTCTCTGGTGAGTCAGCCCCAGCATTTT
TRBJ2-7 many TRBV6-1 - CASRLEALYEQYF TGTGCCAGCAGGCTGGAGGCCCTCTACGAGCAGTACTTC
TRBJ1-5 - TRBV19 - CASSIGGGTEQPQHF TGTGCCAGTAGTATTGGCGGGGGGACTGAACAGCCCCAGCATTTT
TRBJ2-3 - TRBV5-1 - CASSYGGPRDTQYF TGCGCCAGCAGCTATGGCGGGCCTCGGGATACGCAGTATTTT
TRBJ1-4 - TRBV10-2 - CASSERESEKLFF TGCGCCAGCAGTGAACGAGAGAGTGAAAAACTGTTTTTT
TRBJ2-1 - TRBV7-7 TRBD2 CASSFRTSVRSYNEQFF TGTGCTAGCAGCTTTCGAACTAGCGTACGCTCCTACAATGAGCAGTTCTTC
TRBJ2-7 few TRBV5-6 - CASSPGTGAYEQYF TGTGCCAGCAGCCCGGGGACGGGAGCCTACGAGCAGTACTTC
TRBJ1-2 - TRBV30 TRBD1 CAWTHRGTGYTF TGTGCCTGGACCCACAGGGGAACAGGCTACACCTTC
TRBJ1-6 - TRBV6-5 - CASSWSGVEDNSPLHF TGTGCCAGCAGTTGGAGCGGGGTGGAAGATAATTCACCCCTCCACTTT
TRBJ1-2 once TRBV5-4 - CASSGQNDYGYTF TGTGCCAGCAGCGGACAGAACGACTATGGCTACACCTTC
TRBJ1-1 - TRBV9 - CASSSGGTEAFF TGTGCCAGCAGCTCGGGTGGCACTGAAGCTTTCTTT
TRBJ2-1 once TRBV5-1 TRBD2 CASSLAGGTNNEQFF TGCGCCAGCAGCTTAGCGGGGGGGACAAACAATGAGCAGTTCTTC
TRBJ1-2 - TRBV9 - CASSVAEGTLGGYTF TGTGCCAGCAGCGTAGCTGAGGGCACCCTGGGAGGCTACACCTTC
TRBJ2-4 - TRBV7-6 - CASSLDRSPNIQYF TGTGCCAGCAGCTTAGACCGGAGCCCCAACATTCAGTACTTC
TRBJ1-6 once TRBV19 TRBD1 CATSWGTDNSPLHF TGTGCCACCAGCTGGGGGACAGATAATTCACCCCTCCACTTT
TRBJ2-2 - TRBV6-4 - CASSDSSTGELFF TGTGCCAGCAGTGACTCCAGCACCGGGGAGCTGTTTTTT
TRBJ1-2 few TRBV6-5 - CASSYSGGSNGYPF TGTGCCAGCAGTTACTCGGGGGGGTCGAATGGCTACCCCTTC